This record looks at one TCR beta chain sequence and its context. TCRdb recomputed calls from the RACE reads with MiXCR, one row per CDR3 protein. The sample has roughly 180,000 distinct CDR3 sequences, about a fifth seen once. Germline V CDR1 and CDR2: DFQATT, SNEGSKA (reference sequence). The CDR3 length is 15 residues. Trimming shortened V by 1 base and J by 6 bases, and 18 bases separated the two germline ends. These data belong to a study of human T cells and chemical hapten exposure. Time point meaning: patch test 1, 2 weeks after DPC sensitization. Regarding treatment: therapeutic diphenylcyclopropenone sensitization with weekly scalp DPC.

This sample comprised whole blood, obtained in connection with sensitization to the hapten diphenylcyclopropenone (DPC). The receptor was derived from a woman in her fifties or sixties with alopecia areata. Some clones in this sample may be carry-over from other donors' samples. This sequence joins TRBV20-1 and TRBJ1-2; weak D call: TRBD1 (6 bases). This chain's CDR3 is CSARGFRGGWNGYTF. As DNA, the CDR3 is TGCAGTGCTAGAGGGTTCAGGGGTGGATGGAATGGCTACACCTTC.